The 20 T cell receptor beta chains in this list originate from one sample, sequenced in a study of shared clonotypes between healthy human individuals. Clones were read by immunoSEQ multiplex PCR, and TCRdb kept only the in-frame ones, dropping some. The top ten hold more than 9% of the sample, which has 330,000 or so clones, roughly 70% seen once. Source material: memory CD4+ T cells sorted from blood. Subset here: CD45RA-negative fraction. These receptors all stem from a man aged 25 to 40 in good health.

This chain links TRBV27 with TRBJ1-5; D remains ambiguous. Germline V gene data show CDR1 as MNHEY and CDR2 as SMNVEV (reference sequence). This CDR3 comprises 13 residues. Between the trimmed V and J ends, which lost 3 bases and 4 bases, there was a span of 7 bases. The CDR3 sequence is CASSFTWNQPQHF. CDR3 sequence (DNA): TGTGCCAGCAGTTTCACGTGGAATCAGCCCCAGCATTTT.

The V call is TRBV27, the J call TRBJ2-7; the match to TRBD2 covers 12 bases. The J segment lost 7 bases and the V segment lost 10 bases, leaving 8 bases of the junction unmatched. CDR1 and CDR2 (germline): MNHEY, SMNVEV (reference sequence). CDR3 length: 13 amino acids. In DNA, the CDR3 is TGTGCCACCCAACTAGCGGGAGGAAGGGAGCAGTACTTC. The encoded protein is CATQLAGGREQYF.

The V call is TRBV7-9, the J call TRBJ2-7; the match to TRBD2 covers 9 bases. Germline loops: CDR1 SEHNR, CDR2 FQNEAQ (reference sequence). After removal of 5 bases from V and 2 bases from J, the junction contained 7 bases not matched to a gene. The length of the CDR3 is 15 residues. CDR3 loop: CASSRRTSVPYEQYF. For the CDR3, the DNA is TGTGCCAGCAGCCGTCGGACTAGCGTTCCCTACGAGCAGTACTTC.

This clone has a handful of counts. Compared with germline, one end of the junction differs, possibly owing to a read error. This chain's CDR3 is CASSADKEQFF. CDR3 sequence (DNA): TGTGCCAGCTCAGCGGACAAAGAGCAGTTCTTC. V usage is TRBV18 and J usage is TRBJ2-1; D possibly corresponds to TRBD1 (5 bases). This CDR3 has 11 amino acids. In germline, CDR1 is KGHSH, CDR2 LQKENI.

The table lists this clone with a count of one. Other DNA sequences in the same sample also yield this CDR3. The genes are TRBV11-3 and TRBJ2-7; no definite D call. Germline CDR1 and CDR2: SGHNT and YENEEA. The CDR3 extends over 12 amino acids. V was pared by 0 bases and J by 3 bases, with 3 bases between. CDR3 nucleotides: TGTGCCAGCAGCTTAGACGGCTACGAGCAGTACTTC. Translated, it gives CASSLDGYEQYF.

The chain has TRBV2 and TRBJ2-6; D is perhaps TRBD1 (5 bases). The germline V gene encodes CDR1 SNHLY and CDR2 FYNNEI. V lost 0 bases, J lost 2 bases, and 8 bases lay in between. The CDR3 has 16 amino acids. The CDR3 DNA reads TGTGCCAGCAGTGAAGCAGGGGTGACTGGGGCCAACGTCCTGACTTTC. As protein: CASSEAGVTGANVLTF.

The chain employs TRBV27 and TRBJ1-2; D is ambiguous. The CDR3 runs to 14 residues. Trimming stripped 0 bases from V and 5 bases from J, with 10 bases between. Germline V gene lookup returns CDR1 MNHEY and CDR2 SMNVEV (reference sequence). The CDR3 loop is CASSLSRPEYGYTF. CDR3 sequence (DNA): TGTGCCAGCAGTTTATCTCGTCCGGAATATGGCTACACCTTC.

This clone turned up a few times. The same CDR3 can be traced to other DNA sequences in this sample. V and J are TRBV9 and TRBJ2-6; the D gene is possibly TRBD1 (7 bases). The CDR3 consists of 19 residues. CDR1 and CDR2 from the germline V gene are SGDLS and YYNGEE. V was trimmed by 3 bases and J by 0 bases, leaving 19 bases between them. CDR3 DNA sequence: TGTGCCAGCAGCGCAGGGGGTTCCGGGGGTCGCTCTGGGGCCAACGTCCTGACTTTC. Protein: CASSAGGSGGRSGANVLTF.

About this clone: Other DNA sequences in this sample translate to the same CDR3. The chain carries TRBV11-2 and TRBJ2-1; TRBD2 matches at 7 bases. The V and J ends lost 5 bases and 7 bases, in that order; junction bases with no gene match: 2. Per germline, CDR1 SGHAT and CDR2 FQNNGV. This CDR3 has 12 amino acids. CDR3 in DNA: TGTGCCAGCAGCCGGACTAGGAATGAGCAGTTCTTC. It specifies CASSRTRNEQFF.

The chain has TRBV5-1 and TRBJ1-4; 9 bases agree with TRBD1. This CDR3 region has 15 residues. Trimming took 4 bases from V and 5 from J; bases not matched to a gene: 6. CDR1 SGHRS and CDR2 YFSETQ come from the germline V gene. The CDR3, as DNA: TGCGCCAGCAGCCAGGACAGGGGTCTGAATGAAAAACTGTTTTTT. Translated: CASSQDRGLNEKLFF.

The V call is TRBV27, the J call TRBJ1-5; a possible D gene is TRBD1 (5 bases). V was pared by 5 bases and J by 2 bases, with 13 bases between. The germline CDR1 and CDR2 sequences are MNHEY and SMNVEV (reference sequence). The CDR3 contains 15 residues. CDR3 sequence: CASSTSGARNQPQHF. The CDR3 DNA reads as TGTGCCAGCAGTACGTCCGGGGCCCGCAATCAGCCCCAGCATTTT.

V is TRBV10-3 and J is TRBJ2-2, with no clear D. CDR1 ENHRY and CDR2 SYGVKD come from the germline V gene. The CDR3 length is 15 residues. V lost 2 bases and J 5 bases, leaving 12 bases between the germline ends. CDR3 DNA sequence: TGTGCCATCAGTGAGGCCCTATCAGGTACCGGGGAGCTGTTTTTT. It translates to CAISEALSGTGELFF.

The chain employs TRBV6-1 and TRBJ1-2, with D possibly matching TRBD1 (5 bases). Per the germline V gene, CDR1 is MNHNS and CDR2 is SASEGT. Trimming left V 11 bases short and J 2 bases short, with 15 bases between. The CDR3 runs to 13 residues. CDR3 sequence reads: CAGSGFWNYGYTF. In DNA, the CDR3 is TGTGCCGGTTCAGGGTTTTGGAACTATGGCTACACCTTC.

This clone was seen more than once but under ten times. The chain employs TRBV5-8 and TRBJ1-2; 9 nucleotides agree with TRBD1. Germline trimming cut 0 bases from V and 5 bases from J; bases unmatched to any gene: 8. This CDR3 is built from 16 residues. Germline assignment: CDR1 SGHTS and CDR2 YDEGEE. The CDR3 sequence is CASSLDRGRGEYGYTF. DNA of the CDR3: TGTGCCAGCAGCTTGGACAGGGGGCGCGGAGAGTATGGCTACACCTTC.

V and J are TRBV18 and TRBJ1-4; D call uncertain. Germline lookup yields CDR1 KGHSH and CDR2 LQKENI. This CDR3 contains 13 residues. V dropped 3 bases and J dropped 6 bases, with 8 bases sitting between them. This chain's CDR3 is CASSPREDEKLFF. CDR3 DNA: TGTGCCAGCTCACCTAGGGAAGATGAAAAACTGTTTTTT.

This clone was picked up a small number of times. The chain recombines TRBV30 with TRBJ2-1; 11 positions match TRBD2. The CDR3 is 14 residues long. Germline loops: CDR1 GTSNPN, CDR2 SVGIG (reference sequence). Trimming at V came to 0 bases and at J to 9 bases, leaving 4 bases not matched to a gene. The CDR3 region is CAWSVLAGDSEQFF. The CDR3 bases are TGTGCCTGGAGTGTACTAGCGGGAGATTCTGAGCAGTTCTTC. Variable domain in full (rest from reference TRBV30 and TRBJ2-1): SQTIHQWPATLVQPVGSPLSLECTVEGTSNPNLYWYRQAAGRGLQLLFYSVGIGQISSEVPQNLSASRPQDRQFILSSKKLLLSDSGFYLCAWSVLAGDSEQFFGPGTRLTVL.

CDR3 sequence (DNA): TGTGCCAGCAAGGCCCCTGGGGCCAACGTCCTGACTTTC. This translates into CASKAPGANVLTF. The chain uses TRBV6-6 and TRBJ2-6; D ambiguous. Germline lookup yields CDR1 MNHNY and CDR2 SVGAGI (reference sequence). V was clipped by 7 bases and J by 2 bases, with 6 bases between them. The CDR3 extends over 13 amino acids.

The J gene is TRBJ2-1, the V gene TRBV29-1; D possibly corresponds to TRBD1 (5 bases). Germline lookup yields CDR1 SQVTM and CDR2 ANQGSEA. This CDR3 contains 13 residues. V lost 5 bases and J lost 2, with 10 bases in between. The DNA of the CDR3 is TGCAGCGTTCTCAGGGATCCCTACAATGAGCAGTTCTTC. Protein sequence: CSVLRDPYNEQFF.

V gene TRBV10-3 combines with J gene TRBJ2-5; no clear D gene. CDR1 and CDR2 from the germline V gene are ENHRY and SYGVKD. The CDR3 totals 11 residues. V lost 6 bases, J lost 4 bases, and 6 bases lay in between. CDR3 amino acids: CAIRIGETQYF. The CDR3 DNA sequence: TGTGCCATCAGGATTGGAGAGACCCAGTACTTC.

CDR3 DNA: TGTGCCAGCAGTGCGGTCAGTCCCGAGACCCAGTACTTC. It specifies CASSAVSPETQYF. The chain is built from TRBV25-1 and TRBJ2-5, with unresolved D. Germline assignment: CDR1 MGHDK and CDR2 SYGVNS. The V end lost 4 bases, the J end lost 5 bases, and 11 bases lay between the germline ends. This CDR3 has 13 amino acids.